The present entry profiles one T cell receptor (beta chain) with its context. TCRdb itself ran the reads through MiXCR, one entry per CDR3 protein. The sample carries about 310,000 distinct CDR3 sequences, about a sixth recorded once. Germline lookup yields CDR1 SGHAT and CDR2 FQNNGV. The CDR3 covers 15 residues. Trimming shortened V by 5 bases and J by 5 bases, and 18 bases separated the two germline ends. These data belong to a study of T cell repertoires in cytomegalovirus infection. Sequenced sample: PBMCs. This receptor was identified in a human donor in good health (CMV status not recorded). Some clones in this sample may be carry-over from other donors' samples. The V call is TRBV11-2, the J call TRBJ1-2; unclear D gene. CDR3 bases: TGTGCCAGCAGCCCGCTAACGAAAGGACGGTATGGCTACACCTTC. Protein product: CASSPLTKGRYGYTF.